This is a list of T cell receptor beta chains from one sample in a study of CD8 T cells in Susac syndrome. TCRdb reprocessed the immunoSEQ multiplex PCR reads with MiXCR, giving one entry per CDR3 protein. The table records around 190,000 distinct CDR3 sequences, roughly 92% of them present only once. The sequenced material came from CD4+ T cells from PBMCs. The receptors originated from a human donor in good health. The CDR3 runs from the conserved cysteine through the conserved F or W.

CDR3 protein	CDR3 length	V gene	J gene
CASSLNSIAKNIQYF	15	TRBV7-2	TRBJ2-4
CAISEGPRAGANVLTF	16	TRBV10-3	TRBJ2-6
CASTNSGGVGDTQYF	15	TRBV6-6	TRBJ2-3
CSAERPGLVGEQYF	14	TRBV20-1	TRBJ2-7
CASSAPAGNTEAFF	14	TRBV7-9	TRBJ1-1
CASRRDGSNTGELFF	15	TRBV3-1	TRBJ2-2
CASSLGSGGPESQFF	15	TRBV5-1	TRBJ2-1
CASTSPGETQYF	12	TRBV7-8	TRBJ2-5
CASSPYEGSGNTIYF	15	TRBV9	TRBJ1-3
CASSTPHPEAFF	12	TRBV12-3/TRBV12-4	TRBJ1-1
CASSFGGAYGELFF	14	TRBV7-2	TRBJ2-2
CASMDRANQPQHF	13	TRBV28	TRBJ1-5
CATSTLGEQFF	11	TRBV15	TRBJ2-1
CASSRLAATDTQYF	14	TRBV5-1	TRBJ2-3
CASTRDRRNSPLHF	14	TRBV6-1	TRBJ1-6
CSAQTNYGYTF	11	TRBV20-1	TRBJ1-2
CSALKGQDTEAFF	13	TRBV20-1	TRBJ1-1
CASSPQGDTEAFF	13	TRBV11-1	TRBJ1-1
CASRIGAYTGELFF	14	TRBV6-6	TRBJ2-2
CASSLRQASYNEQFF	15	TRBV2	TRBJ2-1
CASSTTGVNTEAFF	14	TRBV9	TRBJ1-1
CSASDRPPLHF	11	TRBV20-1	TRBJ1-6
CASSHAAGPTEAFF	14	TRBV5-1	TRBJ1-1
CASSLRGTPLHF	12	TRBV28	TRBJ1-6
CASSHRTPRGTGELFF	16	TRBV3-1	TRBJ2-2
CATSDPGTSTNNEQFF	16	TRBV24-1	TRBJ2-1
CSARSGSLIDSPLHF	15	TRBV20-1	TRBJ1-6
CASSQVPLAGRYWDDTGELFF	21	TRBV4-3	TRBJ2-2
CASSQTRVSYGYTF	14	TRBV7-2	TRBJ1-2
CASSSRLDYEQYF	13	TRBV7-2	TRBJ2-7
CASSLDWVGTDTQYF	15	TRBV11-2	TRBJ2-3
CASRTGLGGYTF	12	TRBV27	TRBJ1-2
CATSAIGVQETQYF	14	TRBV24-1	TRBJ2-5